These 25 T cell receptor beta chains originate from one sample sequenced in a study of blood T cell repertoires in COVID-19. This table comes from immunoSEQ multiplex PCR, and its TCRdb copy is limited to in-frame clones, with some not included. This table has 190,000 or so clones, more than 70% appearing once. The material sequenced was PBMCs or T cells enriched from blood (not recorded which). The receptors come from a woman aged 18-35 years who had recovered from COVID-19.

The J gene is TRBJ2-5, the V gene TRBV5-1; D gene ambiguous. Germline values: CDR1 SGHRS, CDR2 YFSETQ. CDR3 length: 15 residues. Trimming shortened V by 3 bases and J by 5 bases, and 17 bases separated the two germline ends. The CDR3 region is CASSYGIQSRETQYF. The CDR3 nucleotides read TGCGCCAGCAGCTATGGAATCCAAAGCAGGGAGACCCAGTACTTC.

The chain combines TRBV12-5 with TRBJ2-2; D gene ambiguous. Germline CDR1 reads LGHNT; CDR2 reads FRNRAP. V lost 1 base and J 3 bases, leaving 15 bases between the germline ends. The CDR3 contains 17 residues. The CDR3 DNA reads TGTGCTAGTGGTTTGGGTCCGGTGAGTTCGGACACCGGGGAGCTGTTTTTT. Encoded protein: CASGLGPVSSDTGELFF. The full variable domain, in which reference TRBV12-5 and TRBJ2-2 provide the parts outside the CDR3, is DARVTQTPRHKVTEMGQEVTMRCQPILGHNTVFWYRQTMMQGLELLAYFRNRAPLDDSGMPKDRFSAEMPDATLATLKIQPSEPRDSAVYFCASGLGPVSSDTGELFFGEGSRLTVL.

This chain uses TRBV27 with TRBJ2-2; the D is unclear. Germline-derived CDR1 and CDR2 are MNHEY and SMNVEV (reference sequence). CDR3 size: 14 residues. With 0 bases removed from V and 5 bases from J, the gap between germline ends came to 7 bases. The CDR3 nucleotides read TGTGCCAGCAGTTTATCTTTACGGACCGGGGAGCTGTTTTTT. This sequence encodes CASSLSLRTGELFF.

For the CDR3, the DNA is TGTGCCAGCTCACCACAGGAATCGGGGGGCTACACCTTC. Translation: CASSPQESGGYTF. The chain is built from TRBV18 and TRBJ1-2, with no clear D. V was trimmed by 1 base and J by 8 bases, leaving 11 bases between them. The germline CDR1 and CDR2 sequences are KGHSH and LQKENI. This CDR3 contains 13 residues.

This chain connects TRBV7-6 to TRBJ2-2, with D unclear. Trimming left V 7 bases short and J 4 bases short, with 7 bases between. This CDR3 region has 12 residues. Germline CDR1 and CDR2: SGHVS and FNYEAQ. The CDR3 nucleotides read TGTGCCAGCACCCCCGTCACCGGGGAGCTGTTTTTT. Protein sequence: CASTPVTGELFF.

CDR3 coding DNA: TGCGCCAGCAGCCAATCCCTCAACTTTAAAGACAGGGGGCACGATCTTAACTATGGCTACACCTTC. Translated: CASSQSLNFKDRGHDLNYGYTF. The chain joins TRBV4-1 to TRBJ1-2; 10 nucleotides agree with TRBD1. The CDR3 runs to 22 residues. Trimming removed 2 bases from V and 1 base from J; junction bases left unmatched: 22. Germline V lookup: CDR1 MGHRA, CDR2 YSYEKL.

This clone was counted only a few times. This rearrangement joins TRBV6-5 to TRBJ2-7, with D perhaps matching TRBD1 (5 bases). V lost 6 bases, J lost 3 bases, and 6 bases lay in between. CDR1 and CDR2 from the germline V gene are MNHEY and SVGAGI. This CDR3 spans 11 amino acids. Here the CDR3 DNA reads TGTGCCAGCAGGGACAACTACGAGCAGTACTTC. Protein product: CASRDNYEQYF.

The CDR3, as DNA: TGCGCCAGCTCTGAAGGAGGTGTGTGGAGCTCTGGGGCCAACGTCCTGACTTTC. The encoded protein is CASSEGGVWSSGANVLTF. This rearrangement joins TRBV5-1 to TRBJ2-6; possible D gene TRBD2, 5 bases. The CDR3 totals 18 residues. Germline V gene sequence: CDR1 SGHRS, CDR2 YFSETQ. The V and J ends lost 7 bases and 0 bases respectively, with 20 bases between them.

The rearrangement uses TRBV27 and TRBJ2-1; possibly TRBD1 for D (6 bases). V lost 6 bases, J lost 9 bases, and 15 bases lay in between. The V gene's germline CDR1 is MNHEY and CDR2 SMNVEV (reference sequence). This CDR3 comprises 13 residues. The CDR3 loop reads CASSYHRVSEQFF. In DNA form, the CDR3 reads TGTGCCAGCAGCTATCACAGGGTCAGTGAGCAGTTCTTC.

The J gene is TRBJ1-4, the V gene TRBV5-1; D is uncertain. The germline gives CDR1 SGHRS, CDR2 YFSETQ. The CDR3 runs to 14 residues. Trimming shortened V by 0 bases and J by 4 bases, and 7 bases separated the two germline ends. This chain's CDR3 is CASSLDSYNEKLFF. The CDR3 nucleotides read TGCGCCAGCAGCTTGGATAGCTATAATGAAAAACTGTTTTTT.

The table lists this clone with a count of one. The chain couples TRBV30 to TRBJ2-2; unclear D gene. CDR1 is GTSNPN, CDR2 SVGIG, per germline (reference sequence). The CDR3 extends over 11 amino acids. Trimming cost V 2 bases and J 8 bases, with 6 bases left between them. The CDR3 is CAWSMEGELFF. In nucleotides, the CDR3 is TGTGCCTGGAGTATGGAGGGGGAGCTGTTTTTT. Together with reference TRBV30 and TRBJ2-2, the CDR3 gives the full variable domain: SQTIHQWPATLVQPVGSPLSLECTVEGTSNPNLYWYRQAAGRGLQLLFYSVGIGQISSEVPQNLSASRPQDRQFILSSKKLLLSDSGFYLCAWSMEGELFFGEGSRLTVL.

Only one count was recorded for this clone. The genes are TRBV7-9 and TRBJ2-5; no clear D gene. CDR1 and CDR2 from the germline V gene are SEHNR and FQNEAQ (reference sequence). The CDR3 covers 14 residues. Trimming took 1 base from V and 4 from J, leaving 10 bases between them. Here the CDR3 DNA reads TGTGCCAGCAGCTTAGTCGAGGCGCGAGAGACCCAGTACTTC. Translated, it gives CASSLVEARETQYF. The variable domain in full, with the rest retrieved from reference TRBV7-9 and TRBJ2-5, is DTGVSQNPRHKITKRGQNVTFRCDPISEHNRLYWYRQTLGQGPEFLTYFQNEAQLEKSRLLSDRFSAERPKGSFSTLEIQRTEQGDSAMYLCASSLVEARETQYFGPGTRLLVL.

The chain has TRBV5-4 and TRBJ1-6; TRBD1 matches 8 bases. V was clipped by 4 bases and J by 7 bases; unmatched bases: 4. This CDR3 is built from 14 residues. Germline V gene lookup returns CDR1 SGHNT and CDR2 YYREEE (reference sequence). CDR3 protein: CASSPRDRNSPLHF. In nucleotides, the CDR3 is TGTGCCAGCAGCCCTCGGGACAGGAATTCACCCCTCCACTTT. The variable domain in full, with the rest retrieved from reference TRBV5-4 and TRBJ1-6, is ETGVTQSPTHLIKTRGQQVTLRCSSQSGHNTVSWYQQALGQGPQFIFQYYREEENGRGNFPPRFSGLQFPNYSSELNVNALELDDSALYLCASSPRDRNSPLHFGNGTRLTVT.

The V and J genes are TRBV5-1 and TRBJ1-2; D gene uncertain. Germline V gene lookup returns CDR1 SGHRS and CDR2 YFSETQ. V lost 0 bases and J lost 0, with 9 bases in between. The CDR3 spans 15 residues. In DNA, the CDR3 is TGCGCCAGCAGCTTGGGCGCGGAAACTAACTATGGCTACACCTTC. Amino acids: CASSLGAETNYGYTF.

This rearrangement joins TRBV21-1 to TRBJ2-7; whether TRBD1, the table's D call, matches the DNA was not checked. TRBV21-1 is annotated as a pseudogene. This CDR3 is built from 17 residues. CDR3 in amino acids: CASSKYWDRPNPYEQYF. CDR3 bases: TGTGCCAGCAGCAAATATTGGGACAGGCCGAACCCCTACGAGCAGTACTTC.

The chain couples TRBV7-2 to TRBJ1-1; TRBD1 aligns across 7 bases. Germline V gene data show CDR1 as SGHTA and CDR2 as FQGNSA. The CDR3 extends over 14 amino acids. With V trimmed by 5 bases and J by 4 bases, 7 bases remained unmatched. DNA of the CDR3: TGTGCCAGCAGCCTGGGACAGCTTACCACTGAAGCTTTCTTT. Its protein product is CASSLGQLTTEAFF.

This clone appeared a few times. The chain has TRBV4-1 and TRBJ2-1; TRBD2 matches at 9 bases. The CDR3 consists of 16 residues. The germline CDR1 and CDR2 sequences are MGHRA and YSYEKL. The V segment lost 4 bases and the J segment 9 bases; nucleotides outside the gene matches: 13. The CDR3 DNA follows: TGCGCCAGCAGCCCGGGATTAGGCGCGGGGGGGGCTGAGCAGTTCTTC. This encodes CASSPGLGAGGAEQFF.

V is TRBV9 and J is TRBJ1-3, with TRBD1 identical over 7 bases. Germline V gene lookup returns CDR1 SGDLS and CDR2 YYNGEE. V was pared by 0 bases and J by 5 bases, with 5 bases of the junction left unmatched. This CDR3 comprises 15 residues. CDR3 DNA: TGTGCCAGCAGCGTAGGGGGACAGAAACGAAACACCATATATTTT. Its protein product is CASSVGGQKRNTIYF.

CDR3 DNA sequence: TGTGCCAGCAGCCAAACGACAGACGAGCAGTACTTC. Translating gives CASSQTTDEQYF. The V call is TRBV28, the J call TRBJ2-7, with D tentatively TRBD1 (5 bases). CDR1 is MDHEN and CDR2 is SYDVKM in the germline V gene. The V end lost 6 bases, the J end lost 5 bases, and 11 bases lay between the germline ends. There are 12 residues in the CDR3.

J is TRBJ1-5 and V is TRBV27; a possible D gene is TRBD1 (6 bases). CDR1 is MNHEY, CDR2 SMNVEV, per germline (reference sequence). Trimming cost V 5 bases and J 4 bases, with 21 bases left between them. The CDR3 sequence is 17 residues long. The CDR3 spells CASSRSTGGSPNQPQHF. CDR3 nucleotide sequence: TGTGCCAGCAGTAGATCAACGGGGGGCAGCCCAAATCAGCCCCAGCATTTT.

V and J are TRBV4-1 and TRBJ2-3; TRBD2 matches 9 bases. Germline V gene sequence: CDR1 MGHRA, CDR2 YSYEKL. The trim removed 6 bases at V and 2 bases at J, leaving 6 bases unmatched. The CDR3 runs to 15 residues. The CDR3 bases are TGCGCCAGCAGGCTGACTAGCGGCTACACAGATACGCAGTATTTT. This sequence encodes CASRLTSGYTDTQYF.

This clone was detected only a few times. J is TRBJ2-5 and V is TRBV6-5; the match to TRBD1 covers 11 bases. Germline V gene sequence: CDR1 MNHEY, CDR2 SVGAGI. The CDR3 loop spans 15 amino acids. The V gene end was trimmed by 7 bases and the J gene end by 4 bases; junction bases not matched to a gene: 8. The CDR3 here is CASKVGTGGVETQYF. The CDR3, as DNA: TGTGCCAGCAAAGTCGGGACAGGGGGTGTAGAGACCCAGTACTTC.

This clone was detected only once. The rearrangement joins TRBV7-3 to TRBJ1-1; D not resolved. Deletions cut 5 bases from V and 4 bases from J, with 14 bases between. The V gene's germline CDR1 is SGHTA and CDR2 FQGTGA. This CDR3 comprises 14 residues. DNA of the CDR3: TGTGCCAGCAGCCCGGGTCTCACGGGCACTGAAGCTTTCTTT. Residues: CASSPGLTGTEAFF.

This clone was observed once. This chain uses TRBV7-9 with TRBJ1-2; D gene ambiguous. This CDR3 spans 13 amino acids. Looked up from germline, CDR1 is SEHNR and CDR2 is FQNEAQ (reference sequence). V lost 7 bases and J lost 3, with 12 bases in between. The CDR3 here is CASTSRGDYGYTF. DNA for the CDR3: TGTGCCAGCACCTCCCGGGGAGACTATGGCTACACCTTC.

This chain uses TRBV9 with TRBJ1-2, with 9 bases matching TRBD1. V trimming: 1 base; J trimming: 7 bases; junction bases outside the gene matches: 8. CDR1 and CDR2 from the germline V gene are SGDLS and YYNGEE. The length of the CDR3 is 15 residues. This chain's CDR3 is CASSVSGTGLAGYTF. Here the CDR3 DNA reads TGTGCCAGCAGCGTATCGGGGACAGGGCTCGCTGGCTACACCTTC. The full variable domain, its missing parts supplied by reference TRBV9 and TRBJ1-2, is DSGVTQTPKHLITATGQRVTLRCSPRSGDLSVYWYQQSLDQGLQFLIQYYNGEERAKGNILERFSAQQFPDLHSELNLSSLELGDSALYFCASSVSGTGLAGYTFGSGTRLTVV.